This T cell receptor (beta chain) was documented in a study of cytomegalovirus exposure and HLA in healthy donors. Regarding the study as a whole: TCR beta chain V- and J-gene trimming was linked, in a later analysis, to a missense variant in DCLRE1C. Reports indicate that TCR beta sequences accurately predicted the HLA-A and HLA-B alleles of most subjects.

The V gene's germline CDR1 is MNHNS and CDR2 SASEGT. CDR3 length equals 13 residues. Trimming removed 3 bases from V and 10 bases from J, with 15 bases in between. A multiplex PCR was run with 60 Vbeta primers and 13 Jbeta primers. Here immunoSEQ multiplex PCR was the method, and the copy in TCRdb shows in-frame clones only, minus some. This table holds roughly 100,000 clones, roughly 71% found once. Notes on this clone: Its antigen is not identified.

Likely unrecorded immune exposures existed in these nominally healthy donors. The sequencing sample was made of PBMCs. The receptor comes from a middle-aged man in good health and CMV-seronegative. The V call is TRBV6-1, the J call TRBJ1-1; TRBD1 is a possible D gene (5 bases). The CDR3 loop is CASSDPRDFGAFF. The CDR3 DNA reads TGTGCCAGCAGTGATCCCCGGGACTTTGGAGCTTTCTTT.